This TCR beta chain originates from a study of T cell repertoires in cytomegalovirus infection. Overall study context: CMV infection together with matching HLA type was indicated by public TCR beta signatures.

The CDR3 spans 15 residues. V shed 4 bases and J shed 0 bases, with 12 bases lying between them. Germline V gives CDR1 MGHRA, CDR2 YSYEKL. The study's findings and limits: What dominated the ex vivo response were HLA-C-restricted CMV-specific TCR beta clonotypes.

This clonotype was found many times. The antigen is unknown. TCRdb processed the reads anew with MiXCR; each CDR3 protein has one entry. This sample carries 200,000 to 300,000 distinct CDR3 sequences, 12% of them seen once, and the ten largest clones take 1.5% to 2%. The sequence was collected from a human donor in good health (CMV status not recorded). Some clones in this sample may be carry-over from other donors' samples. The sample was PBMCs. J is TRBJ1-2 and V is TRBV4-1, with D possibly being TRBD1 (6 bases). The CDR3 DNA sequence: TGCGCCAGCAGCCCGACCGGGGGCACTAACTATGGCTACACCTTC. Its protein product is CASSPTGGTNYGYTF.